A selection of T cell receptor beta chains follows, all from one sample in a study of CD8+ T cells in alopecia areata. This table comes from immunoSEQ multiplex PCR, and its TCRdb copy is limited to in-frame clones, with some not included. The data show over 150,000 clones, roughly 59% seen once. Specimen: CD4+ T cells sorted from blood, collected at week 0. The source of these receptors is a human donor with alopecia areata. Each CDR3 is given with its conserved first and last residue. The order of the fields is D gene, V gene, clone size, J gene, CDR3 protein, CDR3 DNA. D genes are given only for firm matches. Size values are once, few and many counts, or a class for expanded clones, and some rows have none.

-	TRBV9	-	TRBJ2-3	CASSASSDTQYF	TGTGCCAGCAGCGCATCGTCGGATACGCAGTATTTT
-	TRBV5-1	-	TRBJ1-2	CASSPDNSYGYTF	TGCGCCAGCAGCCCGGACAATAGCTATGGCTACACCTTC
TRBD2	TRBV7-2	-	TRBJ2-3	CASSLVASGGRNTQYF	TGTGCCAGCAGCTTAGTGGCTAGCGGGGGGCGCAATACGCAGTATTTT
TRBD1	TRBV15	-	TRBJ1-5	CATSRRTGANNQPQHF	TGTGCCACCAGCAGGAGGACAGGCGCTAACAATCAGCCCCAGCATTTT
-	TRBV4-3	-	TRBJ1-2	CASSQELVDLYGYTF	TGCGCCAGCAGCCAAGAATTGGTGGACCTCTATGGCTACACCTTC
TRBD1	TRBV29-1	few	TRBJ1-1	CSIAQGGTEAFF	TGCAGCATAGCACAGGGGGGGACTGAAGCTTTCTTT
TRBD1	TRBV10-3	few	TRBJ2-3	CAISDPTGMYTDTQYF	TGTGCCATCAGTGACCCGACAGGGATGTACACAGATACGCAGTATTTT
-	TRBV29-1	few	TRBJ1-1	CSVGGRSNTEAFF	TGCAGCGTTGGTGGCAGATCGAACACTGAAGCTTTCTTT
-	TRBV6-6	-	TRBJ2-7	CASSGDSYEQYF	TGTGCCAGCAGTGGAGATTCCTACGAGCAGTACTTC
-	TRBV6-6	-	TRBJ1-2	CASSYEDRSYTF	TGTGCCAGCAGTTATGAGGATCGGAGCTACACCTTC
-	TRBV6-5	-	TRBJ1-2	CASSPDRLNGYTF	TGTGCCAGCAGCCCGGACAGACTGAATGGCTACACCTTC
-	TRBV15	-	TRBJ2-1	CATSRDYLGKNNEQFF	TGTGCCACCAGCAGAGATTATCTGGGCAAGAACAATGAGCAGTTCTTC
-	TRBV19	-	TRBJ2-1	CASSPTRPGEQFF	TGTGCCAGTAGCCCCACCCGCCCAGGGGAGCAGTTCTTC
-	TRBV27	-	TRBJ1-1	CASRPALNTEAFF	TGTGCCAGCAGGCCCGCCTTGAACACTGAAGCTTTCTTT
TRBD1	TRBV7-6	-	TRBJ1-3	CASSLGGQAVSSGNTIYF	TGTGCCAGCAGCTTAGGGGGACAGGCCGTTAGCTCTGGAAACACCATATATTTT
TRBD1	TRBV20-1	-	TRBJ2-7	CSARSGQAQYF	TGCAGTGCTAGATCCGGACAGGCCCAGTACTTC
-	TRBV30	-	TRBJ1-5	CAWSVGGTPQPQHF	TGTGCCTGGAGTGTAGGGGGGACCCCTCAGCCCCAGCATTTT